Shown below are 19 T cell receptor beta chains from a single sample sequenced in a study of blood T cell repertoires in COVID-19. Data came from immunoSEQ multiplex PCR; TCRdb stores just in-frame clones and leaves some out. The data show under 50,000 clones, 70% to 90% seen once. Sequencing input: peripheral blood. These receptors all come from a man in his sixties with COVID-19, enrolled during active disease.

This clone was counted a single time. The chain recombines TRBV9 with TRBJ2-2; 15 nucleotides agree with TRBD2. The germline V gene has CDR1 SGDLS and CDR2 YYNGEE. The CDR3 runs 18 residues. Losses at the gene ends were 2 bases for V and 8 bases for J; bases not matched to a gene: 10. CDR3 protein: CASSVGLSGLAGGGELFF. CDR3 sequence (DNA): TGTGCCAGCAGCGTGGGCCTATCCGGACTAGCGGGAGGGGGGGAGCTGTTTTTT.

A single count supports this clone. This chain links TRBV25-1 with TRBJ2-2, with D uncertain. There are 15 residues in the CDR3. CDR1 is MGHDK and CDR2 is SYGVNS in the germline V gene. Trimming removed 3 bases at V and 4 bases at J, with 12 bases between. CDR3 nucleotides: TGTGCCAGCAGTGATTGGCGGCGCTCCACCGGGGAGCTGTTTTTT. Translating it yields CASSDWRRSTGELFF.

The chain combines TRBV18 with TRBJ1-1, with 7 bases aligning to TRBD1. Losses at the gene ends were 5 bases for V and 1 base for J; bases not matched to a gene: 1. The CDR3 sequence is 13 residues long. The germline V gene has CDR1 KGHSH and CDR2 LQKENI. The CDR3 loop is CASSGTANTEAFF. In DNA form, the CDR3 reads TGTGCCAGCTCAGGGACAGCGAACACTGAAGCTTTCTTT.

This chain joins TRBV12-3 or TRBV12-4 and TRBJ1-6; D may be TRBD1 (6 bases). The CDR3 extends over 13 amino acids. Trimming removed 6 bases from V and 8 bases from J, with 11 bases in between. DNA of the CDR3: TGTGCCAGCAGCCCCAACAGGGATTCACCCCTCCACTTT. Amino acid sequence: CASSPNRDSPLHF.

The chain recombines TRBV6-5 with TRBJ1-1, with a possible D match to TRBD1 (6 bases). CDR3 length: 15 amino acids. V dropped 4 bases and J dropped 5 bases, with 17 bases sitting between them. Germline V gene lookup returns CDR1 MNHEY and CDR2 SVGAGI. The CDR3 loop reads CASSFERTGSTEAFF. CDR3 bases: TGTGCCAGCAGTTTTGAACGAACAGGGTCGACTGAAGCTTTCTTT.

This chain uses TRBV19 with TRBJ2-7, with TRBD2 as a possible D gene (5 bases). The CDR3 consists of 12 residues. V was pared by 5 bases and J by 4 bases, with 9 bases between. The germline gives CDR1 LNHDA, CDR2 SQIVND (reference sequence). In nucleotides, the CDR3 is TGTGCCAGTAGTGAGGGCCAGTACGAGCAGTACTTC. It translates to CASSEGQYEQYF.

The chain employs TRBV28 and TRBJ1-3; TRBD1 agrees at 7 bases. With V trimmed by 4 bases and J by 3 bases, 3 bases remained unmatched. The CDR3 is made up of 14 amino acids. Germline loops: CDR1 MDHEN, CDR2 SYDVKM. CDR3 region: CASSSRDSGNTIYF. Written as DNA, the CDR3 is TGTGCCAGCAGTTCCCGGGACAGTGGAAACACCATATATTTT.

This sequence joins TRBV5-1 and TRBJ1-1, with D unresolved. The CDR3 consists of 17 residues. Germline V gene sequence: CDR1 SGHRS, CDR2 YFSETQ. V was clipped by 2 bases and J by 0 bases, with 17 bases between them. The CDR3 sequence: CASSFPPCLQMNTEAFF. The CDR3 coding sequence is TGCGCCAGCAGCTTCCCCCCCTGTTTGCAGATGAACACTGAAGCTTTCTTT.

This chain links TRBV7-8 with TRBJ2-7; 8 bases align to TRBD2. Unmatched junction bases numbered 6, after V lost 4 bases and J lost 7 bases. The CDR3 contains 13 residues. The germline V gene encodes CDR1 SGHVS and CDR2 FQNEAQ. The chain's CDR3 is CASSSGLVGEQYF. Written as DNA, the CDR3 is TGTGCCAGCAGCTCGGGACTAGTAGGGGAGCAGTACTTC.

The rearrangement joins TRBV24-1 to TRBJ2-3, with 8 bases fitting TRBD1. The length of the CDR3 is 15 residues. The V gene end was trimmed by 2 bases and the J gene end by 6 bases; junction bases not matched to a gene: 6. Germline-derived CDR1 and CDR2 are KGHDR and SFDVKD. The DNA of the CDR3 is TGTGCCACCAGTGATTCACGGACAGGGCTTGATACGCAGTATTTT. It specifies CATSDSRTGLDTQYF.

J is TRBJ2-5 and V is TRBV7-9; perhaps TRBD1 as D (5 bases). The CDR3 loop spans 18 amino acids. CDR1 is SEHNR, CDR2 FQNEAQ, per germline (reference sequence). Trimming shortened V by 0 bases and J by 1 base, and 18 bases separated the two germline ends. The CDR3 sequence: CASSLAYLRVDPQETQYF. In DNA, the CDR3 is TGTGCCAGCAGCTTAGCGTACCTCAGGGTTGACCCCCAAGAGACCCAGTACTTC. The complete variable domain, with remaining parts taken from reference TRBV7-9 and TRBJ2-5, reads DTGVSQNPRHKITKRGQNVTFRCDPISEHNRLYWYRQTLGQGPEFLTYFQNEAQLEKSRLLSDRFSAERPKGSFSTLEIQRTEQGDSAMYLCASSLAYLRVDPQETQYFGPGTRLLVL.

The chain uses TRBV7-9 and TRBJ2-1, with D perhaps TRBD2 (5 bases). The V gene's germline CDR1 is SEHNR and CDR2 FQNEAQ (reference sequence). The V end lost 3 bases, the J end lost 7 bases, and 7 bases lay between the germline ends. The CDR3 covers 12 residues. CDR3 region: CASSFVANEQFF. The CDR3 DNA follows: TGTGCCAGCAGCTTTGTAGCGAATGAGCAGTTCTTC.

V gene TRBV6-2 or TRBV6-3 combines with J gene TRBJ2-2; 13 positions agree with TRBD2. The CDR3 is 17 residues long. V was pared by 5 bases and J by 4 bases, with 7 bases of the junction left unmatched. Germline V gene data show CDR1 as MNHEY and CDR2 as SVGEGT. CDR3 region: CASSPTSGRSGTGELFF. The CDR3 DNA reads TGTGCCAGCAGTCCGACTAGCGGGAGGTCGGGCACCGGGGAGCTGTTTTTT.

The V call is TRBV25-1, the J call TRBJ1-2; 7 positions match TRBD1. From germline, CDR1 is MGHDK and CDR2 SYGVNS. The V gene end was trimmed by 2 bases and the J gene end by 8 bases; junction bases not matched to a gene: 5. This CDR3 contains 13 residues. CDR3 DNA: TGTGCCAGCAGTGAAACAGGGGCGAGGGGCTACACCTTC. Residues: CASSETGARGYTF.

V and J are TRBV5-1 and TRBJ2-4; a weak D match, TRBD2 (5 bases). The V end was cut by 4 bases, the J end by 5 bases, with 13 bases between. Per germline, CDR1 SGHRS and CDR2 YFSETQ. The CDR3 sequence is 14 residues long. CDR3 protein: CASSPGLRENIQYF. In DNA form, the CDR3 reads TGCGCCAGCAGCCCTGGGCTGCGGGAAAACATTCAGTACTTC.

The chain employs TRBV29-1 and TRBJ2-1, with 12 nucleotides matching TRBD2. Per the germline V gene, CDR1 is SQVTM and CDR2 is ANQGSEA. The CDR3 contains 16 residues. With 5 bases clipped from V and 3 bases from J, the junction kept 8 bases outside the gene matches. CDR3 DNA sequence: TGCAGCGTTCAGGTCACTAGCGGGAGGTTCTACAATGAGCAGTTCTTC. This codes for CSVQVTSGRFYNEQFF.

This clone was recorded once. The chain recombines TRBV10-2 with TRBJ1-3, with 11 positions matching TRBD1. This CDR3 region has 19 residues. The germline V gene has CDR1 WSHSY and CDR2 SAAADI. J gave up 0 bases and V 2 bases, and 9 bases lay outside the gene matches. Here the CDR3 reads CASSEGDRGRADSGNTIYF. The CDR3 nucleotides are TGCGCCAGCAGTGAGGGGGACAGGGGGAGAGCCGACTCTGGAAACACCATATATTTT.

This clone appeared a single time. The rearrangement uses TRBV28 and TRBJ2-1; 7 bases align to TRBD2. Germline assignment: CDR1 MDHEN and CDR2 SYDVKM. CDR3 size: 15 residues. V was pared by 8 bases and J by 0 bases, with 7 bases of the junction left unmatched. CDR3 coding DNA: TGTGCCAGCCTGCTAGCGGTTAGCTCCTACAATGAGCAGTTCTTC. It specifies CASLLAVSSYNEQFF.

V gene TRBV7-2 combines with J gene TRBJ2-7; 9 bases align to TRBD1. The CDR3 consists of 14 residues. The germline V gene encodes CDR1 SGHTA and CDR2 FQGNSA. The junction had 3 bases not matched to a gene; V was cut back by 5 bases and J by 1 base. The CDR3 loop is CASSTGTGSYEQYF. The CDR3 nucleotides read TGTGCCAGCAGCACCGGGACAGGGTCCTACGAGCAGTACTTC.